Detailed here is one T cell receptor (beta chain). No cognate antigen has been identified for it. No base qualities exist here, and no much larger clone lies one base off it. This sample is part of a study of cytomegalovirus exposure and HLA in healthy donors (dated 2017 in TCRdb). In terms of the full investigation: In an earlier analysis of 587 of the donors, approximately 260 Gb of sequence data and approximately 100 million unique TCR beta sequences from some 170 million T cells were reported. About 280 gigabases of sequencing data and around 88 million unique TCR sequences made up an early release that covered fewer than 650 HLA-typed donors. Of the 300 to 500 genotyped donors, 65% to 90% were placed in the genetic ancestry cluster associated with self-reported Caucasian donors. The study aimed to test whether cataloging public T cell receptors could reveal signatures of past pathogen exposure. Using immunosequencing, the study profiled T cell repertoires from about 620 subjects and related those repertoires to cytomegalovirus serostatus. Along with the roughly 610-subject first cohort, a separate validation cohort of about 110 different subjects was used. High-throughput TCR immunosequencing, statistical association of individual TCRs with disease status, and machine learning were combined to predict cytomegalovirus infection status. A later analysis re-examined previously published TCR beta repertoires from roughly 720 donors and added high-resolution HLA genotyping to investigate patterns of TCR occurrence. In the later analysis, no new phenotypic data were used to find candidate immune exposures; instead, reliance was placed on TCR beta sequences and their occurrence across donors. An earlier analysis of 587 of the donors used high-throughput TCR beta sequencing to judge whether each TCR beta V gene segment behaved as functional or pseudogenic. Donor age, sex, ethnicity and CMV serostatus were collected together with the repertoire data. A later genetic analysis took genome-wide SNP genotypes for about 55% of the roughly 700 donors and used that subset as a discovery cohort. Every discovery cohort repertoire had been produced on one sequencing platform. Class I and class II HLA loci were covered by the typing at four-digit resolution. The number of typed donors differed by locus: about 620-640 for A, B, C, DRB1 and DQB1; some 500 for DQA1; approximately 610 for DPA1; and around 450 for DPB1. Several DR-DQ haplotypes were treated as single units for association and clustering because of strong linkage in the cohort. Among roughly 400 genotyped donors of the cohort, an average of around 220,000 unique TCR beta nucleotide sequences was sequenced per donor, of which about 18% were non-productive.

Based on the germline V gene (reference sequence), the CDR1 and CDR2 sequences are MNHEY and SMNVEV. Relative to germline, V is missing 6 bases and J is missing 4 bases, with 12 bases of the junction outside any gene match. The CDR3 contains 16 residues, cysteine and phenylalanine counted. Only the CDR3 portion is preserved as DNA: 48 bases, with reading frame beginning at the first base. Library preparation employed the immunoSEQ multiplex PCR assay. For the multiplex PCR, a mixture combining 60 forward primers for TCR Vbeta segments and 13 reverse primers for TCR Jbeta segments was used. The CDR3 region of rearranged TCR beta genes was amplified from genomic DNA with a multiplex PCR assay. Amplified TCR beta libraries were sequenced as 87-base-pair reads on the Illumina HiSeq System. In the original analysis: A later analysis counted about 76 million unique TCR beta chains across the approximately 700 repertoires, and around 12 million of these chains were shared by at least two donors. To remove PCR and sequencing errors, raw reads were error-corrected and collapsed into unique sequences using a nearest-neighbor algorithm that merged closely related sequences. CDR3 sequences were aligned to IMGT reference sequences to assign V, D and J gene segments. For a sequence to be retained, at least a six-nucleotide match to both a V gene segment and a J gene segment was required. A rearrangement was called productive if the CDR3 had no stop codons and remained in frame with V and J, and every other rearrangement was called non-productive. CDR3 was defined according to IMGT convention as the region running from the second conserved V-encoded cysteine to the conserved J-encoded phenylalanine. In an earlier analysis of approximately 500 of the donors, sequences lacking an unambiguous match to a single V gene segment were excluded. In an earlier analysis of approximately 500 of the donors, a V segment was called functional when productive rearrangements were above 56.7%, and segregating when the standard deviation between donors exceeded 5%. A statistical classification framework was developed to diagnose cytomegalovirus status using the catalog of TCR beta chain sequences. V and J gene assignment, in a later analysis, came from comparing TCR nucleotide sequences with IMGT/GENE-DB human TR gene sequences. In a later analysis, CDR3 sequences and most-parsimonious VDJ recombination scenarios were assigned using the TCRdist pipeline. In a later analysis, every TCR beta chain was defined by the combination of its CDR3 amino acid sequence and its V-gene family, and reads without a unique V-gene family were dropped. To address suspected cross-contamination and a sequencing artifact, a later analysis removed 592 highly shared, low-generation-probability nucleotide sequences. In a later analysis, a clonal expansion index was calculated for each public chain from normalized within-repertoire ranks of inferred template counts. In a later analysis, generation probabilities were computed using a VDJ recombination model fitted to out-of-frame rearrangements, and the results were checked against IGoR. Hypergeometric tests were used in a later analysis to score TCR-TCR, TCR-HLA and TCR-CMV co-occurrence, with a repertoire-size bias correction applied to the TCR pairs. To estimate false discovery rates, a later analysis permuted the HLA or CMV assignments 20 times. In a later analysis, co-occurring TCRs were grouped with DBSCAN, and TCRdist sequence similarity was added when clustering was performed within HLA-allele-positive subsets. For co-occurrence clustering, repertoires with fewer than 30,000 or more than 120,000 public chains were excluded, along with 5 or 6 repertoires with anomalous nucleotide sharing. The table was pulled from immuneACCESS by TCRdb, which kept in-frame rearrangements only. Such tables lose some clones; where checked, under half of the loss comes from unresolved V genes, and the rest has no known cause. The V and J calls and clone size come from that table; D and trimming were worked out from the DNA. This sample holds 95,000 to 100,000 clones; about 81% were observed only once. Of the sample, 8.5% to 12% is held by the ten largest clones.

The cohort comprised 710 or so healthy bone marrow donors. At the time of sampling, every cohort member was nominally healthy, though immune exposures that went unrecorded were likely present. The donor tested CMV seronegative, placing the donor among the 352 seronegative members of the cohort. A peripheral blood sample was provided by each donor, and peripheral blood mononuclear cells were used for TCR beta sequencing. Genomic DNA extraction from the blood cell samples was performed with the Qiagen DNeasy Blood Extraction Kit. Broad study findings and their caveats: Several of the top co-occurrence clusters appeared to be linked to parvovirus B19, influenza, CMV and Epstein-Barr virus, according to a later analysis. Correlated functional status among segregating V segments might reflect linkage disequilibrium, but an unknown experimental factor could not be ruled out. According to the authors, the approach could potentially be generalized to other disease states and immunological phenotypes. This cohort had only TCR beta chains sequenced, and the lack of alpha or paired-chain data limited which features could be detected. In a later analysis, HLA-associated TCR beta chains were found to be more clonally expanded and to have lower generation probabilities than equally common non-associated chains. In a later genetic analysis, a missense DCLRE1C variant was associated with V-gene and J-gene trimming of TCR beta chains, and the association was replicated in an independent cohort. In a later analysis, 16,951 TCR beta sequences were associated with specific HLA alleles at a false discovery rate of 0.05. The classifier was reported to diagnose cytomegalovirus status with high specificity and sensitivity in both the original cohort and the validation cohort. A cluster of highly shared sequence variants was judged likely to be a technical artifact of the sequencing pipeline. In vitro tests confirmed that a few of the cytomegalovirus-associated TCR beta chains recognize cytomegalovirus antigens. In a later genetic analysis, fewer N-insertions in productive TCRs were reported among donors in an Asian-associated ancestry cluster than the roughly 700-donor mean. Sequencing depth was assumed to be roughly uniform across donors in the presence/absence analyses, though that assumption may not hold. The study listed 150 to 200 TCR beta chains as associated with cytomegalovirus. In a later analysis, the rate of TCR association differed among HLA loci, with DRB1 alleles having the most associated TCRs and HLA-C alleles having the fewest. HLA typing was unavailable for some donors at each locus, so association tests used only the typed subset. Strong co-occurrence of HLA alleles, especially DR and DQ, made assigning TCR associations to individual alleles difficult. About 15 rarely observed V segments, including chromosome 9 orphons, were excluded from the earlier analysis of about 610 of the donors because counts were too low. In an earlier analysis of under 600 of the donors, most TCR beta V segments were observed in productive rearrangements about 87% or about 30% of the time, broadly matching IMGT annotations. In a later analysis, most CMV-associated TCR beta chains were found to appear HLA-restricted, with HLA associations seemingly driven largely by CMV exposure. Most TCR sequences were observed very rarely across donors, whereas some public TCRs were present in many individuals. Because the 87-base-pair reads could not distinguish some IMGT-functional V segments, including TRBV6-2 and TRBV6-3, those segments were excluded. Immune exposure information for the cohort was limited to CMV serostatus. A further reported finding was that TCR beta sequences accurately predicted the HLA-A and HLA-B alleles for most subjects in the first cohort.

This receptor was taken from a man aged 50 or older in good health and CMV-seronegative. The specimen sequenced was PBMCs. The chain is assembled from TRBV27 and TRBJ2-5, with 9 bases matching TRBD1. The nucleotides are TGTGCCAGCAGCCGACAGGGGGGACTACCGAGAGAGACCCAGTACTTC. The encoded protein is CASSRQGGLPRETQYF.